What follows is one TCR beta chain and its context. Its matching antigen is unknown. Generated by immunoSEQ multiplex PCR, the TCRdb table keeps only in-frame clones and is missing some. The profile shows about 120,000 clones, roughly nine tenths of them singletons. The record originates from a study of T cell responses to AZD1222 COVID-19 vaccine. Study-wide findings and caveats: Repertoire sampling was restricted to post-peak T cell response timepoints.

The CDR3 is 11 residues long. Looked up from germline, CDR1 is MNHEY and CDR2 is SVGAGI. Trimming removed 3 bases from V and 7 bases from J, with 4 bases in between. The receptor was isolated from an adult who received the AZD1222 COVID-19 vaccine. This sequence joins TRBV6-5 and TRBJ2-1; D call uncertain. The sample here was peripheral blood, taken 28 days after the second AZD1222 dose. CDR3 in DNA: TGTGCCAGCAGTTATTTAAATGAGCAGTTCTTC. This codes for CASSYLNEQFF.